A selection of T cell receptor beta chains follows, all from one sample in a study of shared clonotypes between healthy human individuals. Some clones are missing from TCRdb's copy, which holds only in-frame ones; the method was immunoSEQ multiplex PCR. The sample lists under 150,000 clones; approximately 70% were seen once. Sequencing was carried out using memory CD8+ T cells sorted from blood. The receptors stem from a woman in her 30s in good health. The CDR3 runs from the conserved cysteine through the conserved F or W. D genes are given only for firm matches. Clone sizes are given selectively: once, few, many, or a class where the clone is expanded.

clone size | D gene | J gene | V gene | CDR3 length | CDR3 protein | CDR3 DNA
NA | NA | TRBJ1-1 | TRBV19 | 16 | CASSPRGSGQNTEAFF | TGTGCCAGTAGCCCCAGGGGATCCGGACAGAACACTGAAGCTTTCTTT
NA | NA | TRBJ1-1 | TRBV30 | 13 | CAWSVGADTEAFF | TGTGCCTGGAGTGTGGGCGCAGACACTGAAGCTTTCTTT
NA | TRBD1 | TRBJ2-6 | TRBV27 | 17 | CASTRDSHYSGANVLTF | TGTGCCAGTACTCGGGACAGCCATTACTCTGGGGCCAACGTCCTGACTTTC
NA | TRBD2 | TRBJ2-1 | TRBV5-1 | 15 | CASSQASGSYNEQFF | TGCGCCAGCAGCCAGGCTAGCGGGAGCTACAATGAGCAGTTCTTC
NA | NA | TRBJ2-2 | TRBV19 | 14 | CASKGVASTGELFF | TGTGCCAGTAAGGGAGTCGCGAGCACCGGGGAGCTGTTTTTT
many | TRBD1 | TRBJ2-1 | TRBV7-8 | 16 | CASSLGDRGSYNEQFF | TGTGCCAGCAGCTTAGGAGACAGGGGGTCCTACAATGAGCAGTTCTTC
NA | TRBD2 | TRBJ2-2 | TRBV7-9 | 17 | CASSLTPGLTNTGELFF | TGTGCCAGCAGCTTAACACCGGGACTAACAAACACCGGGGAGCTGTTTTTT
NA | NA | TRBJ1-4 | TRBV2 | 14 | CASSDADFEEKLFF | TGTGCCAGCAGTGATGCCGATTTTGAGGAAAAACTGTTTTTT
NA | NA | TRBJ2-1 | TRBV4-2 | 15 | CASSQEHFSHAEQFF | TGTGCCAGCAGCCAAGAACATTTTAGCCACGCTGAGCAGTTCTTC
NA | TRBD2 | TRBJ2-2 | TRBV7-9 | 16 | CASSLPAGGGSGELFF | TGTGCCAGCAGCTTACCAGCGGGAGGGGGCTCCGGGGAGCTGTTTTTT